This entry lists 28 T cell receptor beta chains sequenced from one sample in a study of T cell responses to AZD1222 COVID-19 vaccine. The repertoire was sequenced with immunoSEQ multiplex PCR; TCRdb's copy has only in-frame clones and lacks some. Of some 170,000 clones listed, approximately 90% are singletons. The material sequenced was peripheral blood, taken 28 days after the second dose of the MenACWY control vaccine. Source of these receptors: an adult who received the MenACWY meningococcal vaccine as a control.

J is TRBJ2-4 and V is TRBV19, with a tentative D call TRBD1 (7 bases). The germline V gene has CDR1 LNHDA and CDR2 SQIVND (reference sequence). The germline V and J ends were trimmed by 4 bases and 0 bases, with 22 bases remaining between them. This CDR3 is 19 amino acids long. The CDR3 coding sequence is TGTGCCAGTAGTAATAAGGGAGGACAGGATGATCTAGCCAAAAACATTCAGTACTTC. Encoded protein: CASSNKGGQDDLAKNIQYF.

This chain uses TRBV6-2 or TRBV6-3 with TRBJ2-7; no definite D call. Trimming stripped 3 bases from V and 0 bases from J, with 12 bases between. CDR1 and CDR2 (germline): MNHEY, SVGEGT. The CDR3 spans 15 residues. This CDR3 is CASSYVPSNSYEQYF. The CDR3 region has the DNA TGTGCCAGCAGTTATGTCCCCAGCAACTCCTACGAGCAGTACTTC.

The rearrangement links TRBV19 to TRBJ1-5; a weak D match, TRBD1 (5 bases). Germline CDR1 is LNHDA and CDR2 is SQIVND (reference sequence). V was clipped by 7 bases and J by 5 bases, with 12 bases between them. The CDR3 consists of 13 residues. The chain's CDR3 is CASIQGADQPQHF. CDR3 bases: TGTGCCAGTATTCAGGGTGCGGATCAGCCCCAGCATTTT.

This clone was observed once. V and J are TRBV28 and TRBJ1-5; no clear D gene. The CDR3 is 14 residues long. The V end lost 5 bases, the J end lost 5 bases, and 13 bases lay between the germline ends. The germline V gene has CDR1 MDHEN and CDR2 SYDVKM. The CDR3 region has the DNA TGTGCCAGCAGTGTGGGCTTAGGGCATCAGCCCCAGCATTTT. Its protein product is CASSVGLGHQPQHF.

V gene TRBV19 combines with J gene TRBJ1-1; no firm D call. Germline V gives CDR1 LNHDA, CDR2 SQIVND (reference sequence). This CDR3 region has 14 residues. V was shortened by 1 base and J by 10 bases, with 16 bases between the two germline ends. The CDR3 coding sequence is TGTGCCAGTAGTATAGCGTCGGCGGGCCGGGCAGCTTTCTTT. It is translated as CASSIASAGRAAFF.

V gene TRBV29-1 combines with J gene TRBJ1-1, with D possibly TRBD1 on 5 matching bases. The germline V gene encodes CDR1 SQVTM and CDR2 ANQGSEA. The CDR3 spans 12 residues. Trimming left V 4 bases short and J 4 bases short, with 10 bases between. The DNA of the CDR3 is TGCAGCGTTGGGGGGTATGGCACTGAAGCTTTCTTT. Encoded protein: CSVGGYGTEAFF. The entire variable domain, with the rest obtained from reference TRBV29-1 and TRBJ1-1, is as follows: SAVISQKPSRDICQRGTSLTIQCQVDSQVTMMFWYRQQPGQSLTLIATANQGSEATYESGFVIDKFPISRPNLTFSTLTVSNMSPEDSSIYLCSVGGYGTEAFFGQGTRLTVV.

V is TRBV3-1 (or the pseudogene TRBV3-2) and J is TRBJ1-2, with a possible D match to TRBD1 (6 bases). CDR1 and CDR2 from the germline V gene are LGHDT and YNNKEL (reference sequence). V lost 0 bases, J lost 6 bases, and 17 bases lay in between. This CDR3 comprises 16 residues. This CDR3 reads CASSQDLAGVIDGYTF. The CDR3 DNA sequence: TGTGCCAGCAGCCAAGATCTTGCAGGGGTAATAGATGGCTACACCTTC.

This chain joins TRBV5-8 and TRBJ2-4; 7 nucleotides agree with TRBD2. Trimming at V came to 4 bases and at J to 0 bases, leaving 13 bases not matched to a gene. This CDR3 comprises 18 residues. Germline values: CDR1 SGHTS, CDR2 YDEGEE. The CDR3 coding sequence is TGTGCCAGCAGCAGGGAGGGGCGGGTAGACATAGCCAAAAACATTCAGTACTTC. It specifies CASSREGRVDIAKNIQYF.

The CDR3 reads CASSPQGTEAFF. The DNA for the CDR3 is TGTGCCAGCAGCCCACAGGGGACTGAAGCTTTCTTT. The rearrangement uses TRBV12-3 or TRBV12-4 and TRBJ1-1; 7 nucleotides match TRBD1. With 6 bases clipped from V and 5 bases from J, the junction kept 3 bases outside the gene matches. The CDR3 runs to 12 residues.

The chain employs TRBV6-2 or TRBV6-3 and TRBJ2-5; 14 nucleotides agree with TRBD2. The CDR3 has 17 amino acids. Germline V gives CDR1 MNHEY, CDR2 SVGEGT. After removal of 5 bases from V and 5 bases from J, the junction contained 10 bases not matched to a gene. The CDR3 DNA follows: TGTGCCAGCAGTCTCAGACTAGCGGGAGGGAGAGGGGAGACCCAGTACTTC. Translated: CASSLRLAGGRGETQYF.

The chain couples TRBV30 to TRBJ1-6; D is unresolved. The length of the CDR3 is 13 residues. CDR1 and CDR2 from the germline V gene are GTSNPN and SVGIG (reference sequence). V was pared by 0 bases and J by 11 bases, with 11 bases between. CDR3 sequence reads: CAWSVGKSAPLHF. The CDR3 nucleotides are TGTGCCTGGAGTGTAGGGAAGAGTGCACCCCTCCACTTT.

The CDR3 spells CASSVDRGGEQYF. The CDR3 DNA reads TGTGCCAGCAGCGTTGACCGGGGAGGCGAGCAGTACTTC. V gene TRBV7-2 combines with J gene TRBJ2-7, with a weak D call TRBD2 (6 bases). The CDR3 consists of 13 residues. Germline assignment: CDR1 SGHTA and CDR2 FQGNSA. The germline V and J ends were trimmed by 5 bases and 6 bases, with 14 bases remaining between them.

The J gene is TRBJ1-1, the V gene TRBV27; weak D call: TRBD1 (5 bases). Trimming removed 0 bases from V and 1 base from J, with 9 bases in between. The CDR3 is 15 residues long. Looked up from germline, CDR1 is MNHEY and CDR2 is SMNVEV (reference sequence). As DNA, the CDR3 is TGTGCCAGCAGTTTATCGGCGGGGGGGAACACTGAAGCTTTCTTT. Translating gives CASSLSAGGNTEAFF.

The chain joins TRBV28 to TRBJ2-3; 7 positions agree with TRBD2. Germline CDR1 and CDR2: MDHEN and SYDVKM. This CDR3 comprises 14 residues. J was trimmed by 2 bases and V by 7 bases; bases with no gene match: 6. The CDR3 DNA reads as TGTGCCAGCAAAAAGGCGGGAGTCACAGATACGCAGTATTTT. Encoded protein: CASKKAGVTDTQYF.

The chain couples TRBV28 to TRBJ1-1; TRBD1 matches at 10 bases. V gave up 3 bases and J gave up 4 bases; unmatched junction bases: 2. CDR3 size: 14 residues. The V gene's germline CDR1 is MDHEN and CDR2 SYDVKM. In DNA form, the CDR3 reads TGTGCCAGCAGTTTGCGGACAGGGGGCACTGAAGCTTTCTTT. This encodes CASSLRTGGTEAFF.

The gene calls are TRBV2 and TRBJ1-1, with D possibly being TRBD1 (5 bases). Looked up from germline, CDR1 is SNHLY and CDR2 is FYNNEI. The CDR3 has 15 residues. V shed 6 bases and J shed 5 bases, with 19 bases lying between them. The CDR3 region has the DNA TGTGCCAGCAGGCGCGGGCGGGGAGGGGAGACTGAAGCTTTCTTT. This encodes CASRRGRGGETEAFF.

This clone was observed a handful of times. This chain links TRBV24-1 with TRBJ1-5, with no clear D. The V gene's germline CDR1 is KGHDR and CDR2 SFDVKD. Trimming removed 4 bases from V and 2 bases from J, with 8 bases in between. This CDR3 region has 14 residues. The CDR3 loop reads CATSEPGGNQPQHF. Written as DNA, the CDR3 is TGTGCCACCAGTGAACCCGGGGGCAATCAGCCCCAGCATTTT.

This clone was seen more than once but under ten times. This chain links TRBV6-5 with TRBJ1-2; D is unresolved. The germline gives CDR1 MNHEY, CDR2 SVGAGI. Trimming took off 0 bases at V and 0 bases at J, with 11 bases between the two ends. This CDR3 is 16 amino acids long. The CDR3 loop is CASSYSMKEANYGYTF. The CDR3 DNA sequence: TGTGCCAGCAGTTACTCGATGAAGGAAGCTAACTATGGCTACACCTTC.

CDR3 loop: CASSQGGGRVGYTF. CDR3 coding DNA: TGTGCCAGCAGCCAAGGGGGAGGCAGGGTAGGCTACACCTTC. This chain connects TRBV4-2 to TRBJ1-2; tentative D call: TRBD1 (5 bases). Germline CDR1 is LGHNA and CDR2 is YNFKEQ. V lost 1 base, J lost 8 bases, and 14 bases lay in between. CDR3 length equals 14 residues.

The chain couples TRBV7-2 to TRBJ2-5; tentatively, D is TRBD1 or TRBD2 (5 bases each). Germline-derived CDR1 and CDR2 are SGHTA and FQGNSA. With 3 bases removed from V and 4 bases from J, the gap between germline ends came to 15 bases. The CDR3 has 15 amino acids. The CDR3, as DNA: TGTGCCAGCAGCTTCCAGGGAACGGGACGAGAGACCCAGTACTTC. Its translation is CASSFQGTGRETQYF.

The chain couples TRBV2 to TRBJ1-1; 8 nucleotides align to TRBD1. Looked up from germline, CDR1 is SNHLY and CDR2 is FYNNEI. Trimming cost V 6 bases and J 3 bases; bases outside gene matches: 15. The CDR3 length is 17 residues. CDR3 bases: TGTGCCAGCAGACTCGGACAGGGCCTGGGCTTGGACACTGAAGCTTTCTTT. Translated, it gives CASRLGQGLGLDTEAFF.

V and J are TRBV29-1 and TRBJ2-5; D unresolved. CDR3 size: 11 residues. Trimming took off 8 bases at V and 1 base at J, with 8 bases between the two ends. CDR1 and CDR2 (germline): SQVTM, ANQGSEA. Here the CDR3 reads CSTSPQETQYF. CDR3 sequence (DNA): TGCAGCACGAGCCCCCAAGAGACCCAGTACTTC.

This chain links TRBV27 with TRBJ2-2, with a possible D match to TRBD2 (5 bases). V was pared by 7 bases and J by 1 base, with 10 bases between. Germline CDR1 MNHEY, CDR2 SMNVEV (reference sequence). This CDR3 contains 14 residues. CDR3 coding DNA: TGTGCCAGCACAAAAGGGAGGAACACCGGGGAGCTGTTTTTT. This translates into CASTKGRNTGELFF.

This clone was seen only once. This rearrangement joins TRBV11-2 to TRBJ1-5; the D is unclear. The CDR3 runs to 13 residues. CDR1 is SGHAT, CDR2 FQNNGV, per germline. The V gene lost 1 base and the J gene lost 4 bases, with 5 bases spanning the gap. CDR3: CASSLAGNQPQHF. CDR3 coding DNA: TGTGCCAGCAGCTTAGCGGGGAATCAGCCCCAGCATTTT.

The V gene is TRBV7-8, the J gene TRBJ2-1; D not certain. Germline CDR1 reads SGHVS; CDR2 reads FQNEAQ. The ends were cut back, 1 base at V and 0 bases at J, with 16 bases in the middle. The CDR3 extends over 18 amino acids. This CDR3 is CASSLGWVGLSSYNEQFF. The CDR3 bases are TGTGCCAGCAGCTTAGGGTGGGTAGGGCTAAGCTCCTACAATGAGCAGTTCTTC.

In this sample, this clone turned up once. This chain links TRBV10-1 with TRBJ2-3; the match to TRBD1 covers 8 bases. V lost 8 bases to trimming and J lost 2 bases; unmatched junction nucleotides: 6. The CDR3 runs to 14 residues. Germline CDR1 WNHNN, CDR2 SYGVQD (reference sequence). The CDR3 sequence is CASQQGEDTDTQYF. For the CDR3, the DNA is TGCGCCAGCCAACAGGGGGAGGACACAGATACGCAGTATTTT.

The chain combines TRBV24-1 with TRBJ1-2, with D unclear. Trimming took 2 bases from V and 7 from J, leaving 13 bases between them. Germline V CDR1 and CDR2: KGHDR, SFDVKD. The CDR3 loop spans 14 amino acids. CDR3 in DNA: TGTGCCACCAGTGATTACGCGGGTATGGGTGGCTACACCTTC. Amino acids: CATSDYAGMGGYTF.

The chain joins TRBV29-1 to TRBJ2-3, with D perhaps given as TRBD1 or TRBD2 (6 bases each). This CDR3 contains 16 residues. Germline V gene data show CDR1 as SQVTM and CDR2 as ANQGSEA. The germline V and J ends were trimmed by 4 bases and 2 bases, with 19 bases remaining between them. CDR3 sequence: CSVVIGGSGVTDTQYF. DNA for the CDR3: TGCAGCGTTGTAATAGGGGGTTCGGGGGTCACAGATACGCAGTATTTT.